This T cell receptor (beta chain) was obtained from a study of T cell responses to AZD1222 COVID-19 vaccine. Trimming took 5 bases from V and 2 from J, leaving 16 bases between them. In germline, CDR1 is MNHEY, CDR2 SMNVEV (reference sequence). The CDR3 has 16 amino acids. The assay was immunoSEQ multiplex PCR, and TCRdb's table has in-frame clones only and misses some. This sample has approximately 180,000 clones, with around 88% found just once. The specimen comprised peripheral blood, sampled on day 0 of AZD1222 vaccination. This clonotype originated in an adult in good health. The chain recombines TRBV27 with TRBJ1-3; D is ambiguous. DNA for the CDR3: TGTGCCAGCAGTAAGGGCCACTGGGATACTGGAAACACCATATATTTT. This sequence encodes CASSKGHWDTGNTIYF.